These 20 T cell receptor beta chains share one sample of origin, sequenced in a study of OX40 agonist ivuxolimab in advanced cancers. The assay was immunoSEQ multiplex PCR, and TCRdb's table has in-frame clones only and misses some. The sample lists tens of thousands of clones, approximately 91% occurring once. The sequences come from CD4+ or CD8+ T cells sorted from blood, collected in a trial of the OX40 agonist ivuxolimab. The source is an adult with an advanced solid tumor such as melanoma, head and neck, liver or kidney cancer.

The gene calls are TRBV5-1 and TRBJ1-1; D ambiguous. Trimming pared 0 bases from V and 1 base from J, leaving 10 bases between. This CDR3 region has 15 residues. Germline V gene data show CDR1 as SGHRS and CDR2 as YFSETQ. Written as DNA, the CDR3 is TGCGCCAGCAGCTTGGATCTGGTTGGGAACACTGAAGCTTTCTTT. Its translation is CASSLDLVGNTEAFF.

The chain employs TRBV5-6 and TRBJ2-3; D remains ambiguous. The length of the CDR3 is 12 residues. V was clipped by 3 bases and J by 3 bases, with 5 bases between them. CDR1 and CDR2 (germline): SGHDT, YYEEEE. Here the CDR3 reads CASSWSTDTQYF. The DNA of the CDR3 is TGTGCCAGCAGCTGGTCGACAGATACGCAGTATTTT.

The rearrangement joins TRBV4-2 to TRBJ2-4, with TRBD1 matching 8 bases. The trim removed 3 bases at V and 9 bases at J, leaving 10 bases unmatched. The length of the CDR3 is 15 residues. Germline V gene lookup returns CDR1 LGHNA and CDR2 YNFKEQ. CDR3 nucleotide sequence: TGTGCCAGCAGCCAGGTTGGACAGGGAGAAATCATTCAGTACTTC. It encodes CASSQVGQGEIIQYF.

The V call is TRBV28, the J call TRBJ1-6; D remains ambiguous. The V gene's germline CDR1 is MDHEN and CDR2 SYDVKM. The CDR3 extends over 14 amino acids. Trimming stripped 6 bases from V and 5 bases from J, with 11 bases between. CDR3 nucleotide sequence: TGTGCCAGCAGCCAGGCGCAAGATAATTCACCCCTCCACTTT. Translating gives CASSQAQDNSPLHF. The variable domain in full, with the rest retrieved from reference TRBV28 and TRBJ1-6, is DVKVTQSSRYLVKRTGEKVFLECVQDMDHENMFWYRQDPGLGLRLIYFSYDVKMKEKGDIPEGYSVSREKKERFSLILESASTNQTSMYLCASSQAQDNSPLHFGNGTRLTVT.

Only a few counts were recorded for this clone. The chain recombines TRBV5-4 with TRBJ2-5; 11 bases fit TRBD1. Per the germline V gene, CDR1 is SGHNT and CDR2 is YYREEE (reference sequence). The J segment lost 4 bases and the V segment lost 0 bases, leaving 2 bases of the junction unmatched. CDR3 length equals 15 residues. The CDR3 coding sequence is TGTGCCAGCAGCTTGGTGGGACAGGGGGGAGAGACCCAGTACTTC. Protein: CASSLVGQGGETQYF.

V is TRBV28 and J is TRBJ1-2; possibly TRBD1 for D (5 bases). The germline V gene encodes CDR1 MDHEN and CDR2 SYDVKM. V lost 3 bases and J lost 7, with 12 bases in between. The CDR3 is made up of 13 amino acids. CDR3 sequence: CASSFVGGGGYTF. Here the CDR3 DNA reads TGTGCCAGCAGTTTTGTCGGGGGGGGTGGCTACACCTTC.

CDR3 sequence: CAWRRGDTQYF. DNA of the CDR3: TGTGCCTGGAGGAGAGGAGATACGCAGTATTTT. This sequence joins TRBV30 and TRBJ2-3; D call uncertain. Germline V lookup: CDR1 GTSNPN, CDR2 SVGIG (reference sequence). Trimming took 3 bases from V and 5 from J, leaving 6 bases between them. The CDR3 is 11 amino acids.

This clone has a single count. The genes are TRBV7-9 and TRBJ1-3; 9 bases are shared with TRBD1. Trimming cost V 4 bases and J 8 bases; bases outside gene matches: 9. Germline CDR1 is SEHNR and CDR2 is FQNEAQ (reference sequence). The length of the CDR3 is 15 residues. Here the CDR3 DNA reads TGTGCCAGCAGCTCGGGACAGGGAGGCGCGGACACCATATATTTT. Amino acid sequence: CASSSGQGGADTIYF.

The V and J genes are TRBV5-4 and TRBJ2-4, with D possibly matching TRBD2 (5 bases). CDR3 length: 14 residues. Germline values: CDR1 SGHNT, CDR2 YYREEE (reference sequence). Trimming took 4 bases from V and 0 from J, leaving 8 bases between them. In DNA, the CDR3 is TGTGCCAGCAGCCCCGGACTAGCCAAAAACATTCAGTACTTC. It yields the protein CASSPGLAKNIQYF.

The rearrangement joins TRBV30 to TRBJ1-2; 8 nucleotides line up with TRBD1. Germline V lookup: CDR1 GTSNPN, CDR2 SVGIG (reference sequence). This CDR3 is 13 amino acids long. V trimming: 0 bases; J trimming: 5 bases; junction bases outside the gene matches: 2. The CDR3 spells CAWSVDRDYGYTF. DNA of the CDR3: TGTGCCTGGAGTGTGGACAGGGATTATGGCTACACCTTC.

J is TRBJ1-2 and V is TRBV6-1, with 7 bases that match TRBD1. Germline V CDR1 and CDR2: MNHNS, SASEGT. This CDR3 region has 11 residues. With 5 bases clipped from V and 7 bases from J, the junction kept 1 base outside the gene matches. CDR3 nucleotides: TGTGCCAGCAGTAACAGGGGTGGCTACACCTTC. Its protein product is CASSNRGGYTF.

The chain combines TRBV5-1 with TRBJ2-1; perhaps TRBD2 as D (6 bases). Trimming shortened V by 4 bases and J by 7 bases, and 15 bases separated the two germline ends. Germline V gives CDR1 SGHRS, CDR2 YFSETQ. This CDR3 region has 14 residues. In DNA form, the CDR3 reads TGCGCCAGCAGCAAAGGAGGGAGTTGGAATGAGCAGTTCTTC. Its protein is CASSKGGSWNEQFF. The variable domain in full, completed from reference TRBV5-1 and TRBJ2-1, reads KAGVTQTPRYLIKTRGQQVTLSCSPISGHRSVSWYQQTPGQGLQFLFEYFSETQRNKGNFPGRFSGRQFSNSRSEMNVSTLELGDSALYLCASSKGGSWNEQFFGPGTRLTVL.

The chain carries TRBV30 and TRBJ2-4; 7 positions agree with TRBD1. V shed 0 bases and J 5 bases; nucleotides not matched to a gene: 10. Germline CDR1 reads GTSNPN; CDR2 reads SVGIG (reference sequence). The CDR3 extends over 16 amino acids. CDR3 nucleotide sequence: TGTGCCTGGAGTGTCGATCCGGGACAGACCCAAAACATTCAGTACTTC. It encodes CAWSVDPGQTQNIQYF.

The chain is built from TRBV5-4 and TRBJ2-1; 7 positions match TRBD2. Germline V gene lookup returns CDR1 SGHNT and CDR2 YYREEE (reference sequence). CDR3 length: 12 residues. After removal of 3 bases from V and 9 bases from J, the junction contained 3 bases not matched to a gene. This CDR3 is CASSWTRGEQFF. The CDR3 DNA reads TGTGCCAGCAGCTGGACTAGGGGTGAGCAGTTCTTC.

The rearrangement uses TRBV5-1 and TRBJ2-5; D is perhaps TRBD2 (5 bases). Germline CDR1 is SGHRS and CDR2 is YFSETQ. The V end lost 1 base, the J end lost 4 bases, and 8 bases lay between the germline ends. The CDR3 covers 13 residues. CDR3: CASSLPGRETQYF. CDR3 nucleotides: TGCGCCAGCAGCTTGCCGGGGAGAGAGACCCAGTACTTC.

In this sample, this clone turned up a few times. The chain uses TRBV2 and TRBJ1-1; D is undetermined. This CDR3 contains 11 residues. Germline V gives CDR1 SNHLY, CDR2 FYNNEI. V lost 8 bases and J lost 4, with 8 bases in between. Here the CDR3 DNA reads TGTGCCAGCCTTGATTTCACTGAAGCTTTCTTT. Protein product: CASLDFTEAFF.

V is TRBV7-2 and J is TRBJ2-7, with TRBD2 identical over 9 bases. The CDR3 runs 13 residues. Germline V gene lookup returns CDR1 SGHTA and CDR2 FQGNSA. V was pared by 5 bases and J by 4 bases, with 3 bases of the junction left unmatched. DNA for the CDR3: TGTGCCAGCAGCCGGACTAGCGTTTACGAGCAGTACTTC. Encoded protein: CASSRTSVYEQYF.

This clone was seen only once. The rearrangement uses TRBV6-5 and TRBJ2-7; TRBD2 agrees at 7 bases. Germline CDR1 reads MNHEY; CDR2 reads SVGAGI. The CDR3 sequence is 15 residues long. Trimming cost V 4 bases and J 2 bases; bases outside gene matches: 8. The CDR3 spells CASSLAGAPPYEQYF. As DNA, the CDR3 is TGTGCCAGCAGTTTGGCGGGAGCCCCACCCTACGAGCAGTACTTC.

This clone was observed a single time. The chain links TRBV2 to TRBJ1-6; D gene uncertain. The germline V gene has CDR1 SNHLY and CDR2 FYNNEI. Trimming shortened V by 4 bases and J by 10 bases, and 11 bases separated the two germline ends. The CDR3 spans 13 residues. The CDR3 loop is CASSGREGSPLHF. The DNA of the CDR3 is TGTGCCAGCAGTGGGAGGGAGGGCTCACCCCTCCACTTT.

The chain joins TRBV19 to TRBJ2-2, with 7 bases identical to TRBD1. The germline CDR1 and CDR2 sequences are LNHDA and SQIVND (reference sequence). This CDR3 has 16 residues. V dropped 5 bases and J dropped 1; count of bases not matched to a gene: 7. This CDR3 is CASSGGQARNTGELFF. The DNA for the CDR3 is TGTGCCAGTAGTGGCGGACAGGCCCGGAACACCGGGGAGCTGTTTTTT.